Below are 9 T cell receptor beta chains sequenced from a single sample in a study of neoadjuvant anti-PD-1 for oral cavity cancer. Time point indicated: after neoadjuvant nivolumab, at surgical resection. The assay was immunoSEQ multiplex PCR, and TCRdb's table has in-frame clones only and misses some. Here the sample spans about 8,000 clones, roughly 70% being singletons. The sequences come from PBMCs, collected after nivolumab (anti-PD-1) treatment. The receptor source for this set is a person aged 40 to 85 with oral cavity squamous cell carcinoma.

This chain uses TRBV10-3 with TRBJ1-1; tentatively, D is TRBD1 (6 bases). Germline V gene sequence: CDR1 ENHRY, CDR2 SYGVKD. The CDR3 length is 14 residues. V lost 6 bases and J 1 base, leaving 12 bases between the germline ends. This CDR3 is CAISPGDQNTEAFF. The DNA of the CDR3 is TGTGCCATCAGCCCAGGGGACCAGAACACTGAAGCTTTCTTT.

By proportion, this clone is large. The chain employs TRBV10-1 and TRBJ2-2; D remains ambiguous. Looked up from germline, CDR1 is WNHNN and CDR2 is SYGVQD (reference sequence). The ends were cut back, 3 bases at V and 5 bases at J, with 16 bases in the middle. This CDR3 has 16 amino acids. CDR3: CASSDPDNGETGELFF. The CDR3 bases are TGCGCCAGCAGTGACCCGGATAATGGGGAAACCGGGGAGCTGTTTTTT.

The genes are TRBV6-5 and TRBJ1-1; D unclear. The germline gives CDR1 MNHEY, CDR2 SVGAGI. Trimming left V 4 bases short and J 6 bases short, with 6 bases between. There are 11 residues in the CDR3. This CDR3 is CASSSQSEAFF. The CDR3 bases are TGTGCCAGCAGTTCCCAGTCTGAAGCTTTCTTT.

The J gene is TRBJ2-5, the V gene TRBV2; the D gene is possibly TRBD2 (6 bases). V was shortened by 7 bases and J by 5 bases, with 17 bases between the two germline ends. Germline-derived CDR1 and CDR2 are SNHLY and FYNNEI. This CDR3 has 14 amino acids. The chain's CDR3 is CASNERRGRETQYF. CDR3 DNA: TGTGCCAGCAACGAACGGAGGGGTCGGGAGACCCAGTACTTC.

This chain joins TRBV2 and TRBJ2-3, with a weak D call TRBD1 (6 bases). The V gene's germline CDR1 is SNHLY and CDR2 FYNNEI. The CDR3 is 15 residues long. V lost 4 bases to trimming and J lost 0 bases, with 11 bases between them. The CDR3 protein is CASSVGTPSTDTQYF. The CDR3 region has the DNA TGTGCCAGCAGTGTAGGGACACCTAGCACAGATACGCAGTATTTT. Drawing the rest from reference TRBV2 and TRBJ2-3, the complete variable domain is EPEVTQTPSHQVTQMGQEVILRCVPISNHLYFYWYRQILGQKVEFLVSFYNNEISEKSEIFDDQFSVERPDGSNFTLKIRSTKLEDSAMYFCASSVGTPSTDTQYFGPGTRLTVL.

CDR3 loop: CASSIKQGDNSPLHF. DNA for the CDR3: TGTGCCAGTAGTATAAAACAGGGGGATAATTCACCCCTCCACTTT. The genes are TRBV19 and TRBJ1-6; TRBD1 aligns across 8 bases. After removal of 2 bases from V and 5 bases from J, the junction contained 2 bases not matched to a gene. This CDR3 is 15 amino acids long. The germline V gene has CDR1 LNHDA and CDR2 SQIVND (reference sequence).

The rearrangement uses TRBV2 and TRBJ1-6; D remains ambiguous. V shed 4 bases and J shed 9 bases, with 13 bases lying between them. Germline loops: CDR1 SNHLY, CDR2 FYNNEI. There are 14 residues in the CDR3. The CDR3 protein is CASSVRLHGSPLHF. Written as DNA, the CDR3 is TGTGCCAGCAGTGTTCGGCTACACGGTTCACCCCTCCACTTT.

The J gene is TRBJ2-1, the V gene TRBV5-6; 8 bases agree with TRBD2. Trimming at V came to 2 bases and at J to 6 bases, leaving 10 bases not matched to a gene. Germline-derived CDR1 and CDR2 are SGHDT and YYEEEE. CDR3 length: 16 residues. In DNA form, the CDR3 reads TGTGCCAGCAGCTTAGATCGGGGGGGTTTTTTCAATGAGCAGTTCTTC. This translates into CASSLDRGGFFNEQFF.

The chain couples TRBV7-9 to TRBJ2-7; D ambiguous. Germline CDR1 SEHNR, CDR2 FQNEAQ (reference sequence). The length of the CDR3 is 12 residues. Trimming stripped 0 bases from V and 5 bases from J, with 5 bases between. The CDR3 loop is CASSLAGHEQYF. The CDR3 DNA reads TGTGCCAGCAGCTTAGCAGGACACGAGCAGTACTTC.